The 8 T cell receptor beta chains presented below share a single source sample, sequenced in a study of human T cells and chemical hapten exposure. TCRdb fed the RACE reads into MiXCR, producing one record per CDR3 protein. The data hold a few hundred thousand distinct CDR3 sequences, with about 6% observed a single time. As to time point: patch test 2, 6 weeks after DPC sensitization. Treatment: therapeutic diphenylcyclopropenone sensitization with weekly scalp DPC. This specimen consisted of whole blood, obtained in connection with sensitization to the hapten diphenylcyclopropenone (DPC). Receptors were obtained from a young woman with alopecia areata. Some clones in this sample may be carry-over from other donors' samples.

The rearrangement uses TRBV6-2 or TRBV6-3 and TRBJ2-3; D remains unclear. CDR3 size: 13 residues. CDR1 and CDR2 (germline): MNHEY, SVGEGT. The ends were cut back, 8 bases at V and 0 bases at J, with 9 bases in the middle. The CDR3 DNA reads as TGTGCCAGCGGAAGGATTAGCACAGATACGCAGTATTTT. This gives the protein CASGRISTDTQYF.

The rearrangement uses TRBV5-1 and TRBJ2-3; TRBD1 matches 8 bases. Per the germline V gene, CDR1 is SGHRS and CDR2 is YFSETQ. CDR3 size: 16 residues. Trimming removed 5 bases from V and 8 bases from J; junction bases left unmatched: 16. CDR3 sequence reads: CASSRVPGQAGSTQYF. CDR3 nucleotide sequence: TGCGCCAGCAGTCGAGTTCCGGGACAGGCCGGTTCTACGCAGTATTTT.

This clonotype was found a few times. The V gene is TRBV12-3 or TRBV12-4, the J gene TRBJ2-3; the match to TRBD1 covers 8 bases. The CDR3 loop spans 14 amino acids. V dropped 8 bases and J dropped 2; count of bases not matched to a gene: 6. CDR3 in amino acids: CASCGQGNTDTQYF. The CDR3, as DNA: TGTGCCAGCTGCGGACAGGGAAACACAGATACGCAGTATTTT.

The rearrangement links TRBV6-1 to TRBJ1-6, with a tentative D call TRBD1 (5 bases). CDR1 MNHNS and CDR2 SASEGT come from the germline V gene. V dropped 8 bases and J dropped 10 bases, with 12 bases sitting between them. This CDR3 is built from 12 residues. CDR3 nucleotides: TGTGCCAGCTCCCCGGGGCGCTCACCCCTCCACTTT. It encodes CASSPGRSPLHF.

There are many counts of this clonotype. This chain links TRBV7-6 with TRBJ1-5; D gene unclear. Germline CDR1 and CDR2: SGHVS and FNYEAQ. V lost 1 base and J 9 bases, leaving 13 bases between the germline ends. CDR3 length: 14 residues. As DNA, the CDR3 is TGTGCCAGCAGCTTAGACCCAGTCAAAACGCCCCAGCATTTT. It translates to CASSLDPVKTPQHF.

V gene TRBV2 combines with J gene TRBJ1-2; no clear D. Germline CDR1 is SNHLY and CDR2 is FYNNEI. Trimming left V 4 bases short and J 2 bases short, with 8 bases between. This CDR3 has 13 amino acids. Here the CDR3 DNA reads TGTGCCAGCAGTGGGGGAGACAACTATGGCTACACCTTC. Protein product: CASSGGDNYGYTF.

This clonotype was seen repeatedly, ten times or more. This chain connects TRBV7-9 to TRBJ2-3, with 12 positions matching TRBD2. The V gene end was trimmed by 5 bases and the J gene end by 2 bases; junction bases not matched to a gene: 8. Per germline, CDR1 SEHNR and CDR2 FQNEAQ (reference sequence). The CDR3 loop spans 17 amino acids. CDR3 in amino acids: CASSLPSGGAFTDTQYF. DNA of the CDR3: TGTGCCAGCAGCCTCCCTAGCGGGGGGGCCTTCACAGATACGCAGTATTTT.

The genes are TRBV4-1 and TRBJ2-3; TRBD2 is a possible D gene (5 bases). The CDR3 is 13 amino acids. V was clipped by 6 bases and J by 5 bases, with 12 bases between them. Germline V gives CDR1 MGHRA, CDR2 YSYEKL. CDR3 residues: CASSPFAGDTQYF. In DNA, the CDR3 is TGCGCCAGCAGTCCGTTTGCGGGAGATACGCAGTATTTT.